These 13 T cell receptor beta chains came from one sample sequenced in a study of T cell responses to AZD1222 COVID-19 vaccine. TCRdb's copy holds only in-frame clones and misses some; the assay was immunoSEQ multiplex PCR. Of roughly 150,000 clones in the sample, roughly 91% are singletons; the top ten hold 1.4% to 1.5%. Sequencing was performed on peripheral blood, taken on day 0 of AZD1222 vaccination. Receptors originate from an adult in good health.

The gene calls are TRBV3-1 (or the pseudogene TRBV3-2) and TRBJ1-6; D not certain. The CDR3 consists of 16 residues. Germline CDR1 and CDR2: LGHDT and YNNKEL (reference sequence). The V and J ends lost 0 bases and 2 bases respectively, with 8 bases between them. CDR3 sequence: CASSQDWTTYNSPLHF. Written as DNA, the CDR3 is TGTGCCAGCAGCCAAGATTGGACCACCTATAATTCACCCCTCCACTTT.

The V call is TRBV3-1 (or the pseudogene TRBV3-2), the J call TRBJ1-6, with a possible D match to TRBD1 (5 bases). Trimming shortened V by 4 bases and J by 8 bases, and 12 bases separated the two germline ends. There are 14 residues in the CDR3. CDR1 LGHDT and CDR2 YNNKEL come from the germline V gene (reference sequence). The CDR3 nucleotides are TGTGCCAGCAGCCTAGTCACAGGATATTCACCCCTCCACTTT. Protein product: CASSLVTGYSPLHF.

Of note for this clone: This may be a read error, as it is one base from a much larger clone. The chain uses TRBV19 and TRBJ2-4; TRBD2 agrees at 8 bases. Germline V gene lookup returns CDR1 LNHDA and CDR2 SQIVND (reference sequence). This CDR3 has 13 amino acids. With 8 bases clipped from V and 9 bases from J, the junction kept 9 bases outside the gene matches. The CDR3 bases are TGTGCCAGTCGCCACGGGGGGGGCCTCATTCAGTACTTC. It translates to CASRHGGGLIQYF.

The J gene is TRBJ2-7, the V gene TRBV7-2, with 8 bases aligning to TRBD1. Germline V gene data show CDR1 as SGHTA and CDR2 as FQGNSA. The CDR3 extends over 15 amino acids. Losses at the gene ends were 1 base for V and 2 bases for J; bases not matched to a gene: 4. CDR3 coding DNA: TGTGCCAGCAGCTTAGAGGGCAGGGGGCCCTACGAGCAGTACTTC. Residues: CASSLEGRGPYEQYF.

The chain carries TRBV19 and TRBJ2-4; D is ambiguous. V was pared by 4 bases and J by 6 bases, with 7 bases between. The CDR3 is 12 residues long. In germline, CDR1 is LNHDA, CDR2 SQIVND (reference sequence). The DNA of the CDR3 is TGTGCCAGTAGTAGCTCGCCAAACATTCAGTACTTC. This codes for CASSSSPNIQYF.

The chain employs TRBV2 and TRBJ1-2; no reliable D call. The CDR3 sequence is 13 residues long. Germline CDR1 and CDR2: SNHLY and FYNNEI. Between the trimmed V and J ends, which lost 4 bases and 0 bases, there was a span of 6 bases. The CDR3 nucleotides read TGTGCCAGCAGTGTTGGGACTAACTATGGCTACACCTTC. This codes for CASSVGTNYGYTF.

The CDR3 protein is CASRVIGGTEAFF. The CDR3 DNA follows: TGTGCCAGCAGAGTGATCGGAGGCACTGAAGCTTTCTTT. The chain links TRBV6-5 to TRBJ1-1; D gene ambiguous. Trimming took off 6 bases at V and 4 bases at J, with 12 bases between the two ends. The CDR3 length is 13 residues. CDR1 is MNHEY and CDR2 is SVGAGI in the germline V gene.

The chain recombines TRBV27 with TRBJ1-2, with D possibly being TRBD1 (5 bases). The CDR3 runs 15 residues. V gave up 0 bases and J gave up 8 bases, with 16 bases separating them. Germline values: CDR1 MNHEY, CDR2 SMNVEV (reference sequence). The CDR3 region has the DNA TGTGCCAGCAGTTTATCGACGACAGCGTGGTTGGGCTACACCTTC. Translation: CASSLSTTAWLGYTF.

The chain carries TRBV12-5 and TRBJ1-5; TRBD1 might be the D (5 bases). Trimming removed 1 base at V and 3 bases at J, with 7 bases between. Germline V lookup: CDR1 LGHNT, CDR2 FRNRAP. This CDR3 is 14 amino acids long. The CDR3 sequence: CASGLGGINQPQHF. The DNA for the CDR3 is TGTGCTAGTGGTTTGGGGGGGATCAATCAGCCCCAGCATTTT.

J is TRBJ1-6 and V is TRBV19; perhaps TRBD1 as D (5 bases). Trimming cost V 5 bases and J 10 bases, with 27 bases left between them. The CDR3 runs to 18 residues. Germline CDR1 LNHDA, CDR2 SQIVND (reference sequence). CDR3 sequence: CASSPLGAGRALRSPLHF. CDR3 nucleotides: TGTGCCAGTAGTCCACTCGGGGCAGGGCGGGCGTTGAGGTCACCCCTCCACTTT.

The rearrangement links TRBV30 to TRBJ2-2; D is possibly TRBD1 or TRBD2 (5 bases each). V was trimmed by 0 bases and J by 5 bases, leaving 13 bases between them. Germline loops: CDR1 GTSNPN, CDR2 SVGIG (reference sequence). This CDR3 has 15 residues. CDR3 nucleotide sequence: TGTGCCTGGAGTGTACGGGGCAGGGAGACCGGGGAGCTGTTTTTT. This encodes CAWSVRGRETGELFF.

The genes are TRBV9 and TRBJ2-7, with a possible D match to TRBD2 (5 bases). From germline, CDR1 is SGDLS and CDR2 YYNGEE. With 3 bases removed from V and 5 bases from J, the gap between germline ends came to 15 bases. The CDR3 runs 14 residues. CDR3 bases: TGTGCCAGCAGCGGTGGGAGTGATTGGGACGAGCAGTACTTC. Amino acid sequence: CASSGGSDWDEQYF.

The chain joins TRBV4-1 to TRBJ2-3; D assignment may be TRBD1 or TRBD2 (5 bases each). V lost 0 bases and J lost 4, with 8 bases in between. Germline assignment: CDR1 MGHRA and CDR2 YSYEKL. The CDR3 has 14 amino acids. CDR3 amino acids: CASSQDRGADTQYF. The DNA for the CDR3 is TGCGCCAGCAGCCAAGACCGGGGCGCAGATACGCAGTATTTT.